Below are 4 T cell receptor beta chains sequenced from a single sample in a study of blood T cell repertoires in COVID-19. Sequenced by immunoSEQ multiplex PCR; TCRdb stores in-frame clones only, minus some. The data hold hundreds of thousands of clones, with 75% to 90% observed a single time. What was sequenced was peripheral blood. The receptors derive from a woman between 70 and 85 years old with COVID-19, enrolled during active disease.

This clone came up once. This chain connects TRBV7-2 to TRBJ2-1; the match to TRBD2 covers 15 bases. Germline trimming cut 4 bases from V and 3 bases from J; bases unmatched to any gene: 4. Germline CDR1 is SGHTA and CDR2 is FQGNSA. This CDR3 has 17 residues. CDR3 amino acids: CASSSRTSGGVYNEQFF. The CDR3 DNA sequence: TGTGCCAGCAGCTCCAGGACTAGCGGGGGGGTCTACAATGAGCAGTTCTTC.

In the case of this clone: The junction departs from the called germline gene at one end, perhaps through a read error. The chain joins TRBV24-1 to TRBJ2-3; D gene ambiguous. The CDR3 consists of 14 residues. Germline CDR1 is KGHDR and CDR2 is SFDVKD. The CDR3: CATSPRLGTDTQYF. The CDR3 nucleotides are TGTGCCACCAGTCCTAGATTAGGCACGGATACGCAGTATTTT.

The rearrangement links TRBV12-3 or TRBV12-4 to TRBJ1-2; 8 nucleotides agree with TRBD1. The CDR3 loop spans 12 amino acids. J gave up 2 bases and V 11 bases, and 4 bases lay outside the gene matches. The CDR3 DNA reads TGTGCCGCACACAGGGGGAACTATGGCTACACCTTC. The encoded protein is CAAHRGNYGYTF.

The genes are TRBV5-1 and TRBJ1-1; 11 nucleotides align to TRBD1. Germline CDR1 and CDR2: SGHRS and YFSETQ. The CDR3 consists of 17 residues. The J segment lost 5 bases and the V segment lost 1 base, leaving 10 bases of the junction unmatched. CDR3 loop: CASSLSRTGGPSTEAFF. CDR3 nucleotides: TGCGCCAGCAGCTTGAGCCGGACAGGGGGCCCTTCGACTGAAGCTTTCTTT. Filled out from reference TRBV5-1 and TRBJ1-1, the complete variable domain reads KAGVTQTPRYLIKTRGQQVTLSCSPISGHRSVSWYQQTPGQGLQFLFEYFSETQRNKGNFPGRFSGRQFSNSRSEMNVSTLELGDSALYLCASSLSRTGGPSTEAFFGQGTRLTVV.